This record concerns one TCR beta chain sequence. This entry belongs to a study of blood T cell repertoires in COVID-19. The overall study: Nucleic acid was either cDNA or gDNA, and it came from T cells, B-cell-depleted T cells, or PBMCs.

Per the study methods: Scientists estimated how many nucleated cells there were by amplifying reference gene primers. Method: immunoSEQ multiplex PCR; TCRdb's copy keeps in-frame clones and lacks some. That table is the source of V, J and clone size, and D and trimming were worked out from the DNA. This sample carries approximately 200,000 clones, approximately 80% of them seen once, and the ten largest clones take 12%. Cohorts were based on clinical histories the participants reported. V was clipped by 5 bases and J by 3 bases, with 17 bases between them. The CDR3 runs to 16 residues. CDR1 and CDR2 from the germline V gene are SEHNR and FQNEAQ (reference sequence).

The clonotype originates from a man in his forties who had recovered from COVID-19. The chain is built from TRBV7-9 and TRBJ2-1; tentatively, D is TRBD2 (7 bases). Sequencing input: PBMCs or T cells enriched from blood (not recorded which). In DNA, the CDR3 is TGTGCCAGCAGCCCGACAAGGGGGGAGGGCTACAATGAGCAGTTCTTC. Encoded protein: CASSPTRGEGYNEQFF. The full variable domain, rest sourced from reference TRBV7-9 and TRBJ2-1, is DTGVSQNPRHKITKRGQNVTFRCDPISEHNRLYWYRQTLGQGPEFLTYFQNEAQLEKSRLLSDRFSAERPKGSFSTLEIQRTEQGDSAMYLCASSPTRGEGYNEQFFGPGTRLTVL.